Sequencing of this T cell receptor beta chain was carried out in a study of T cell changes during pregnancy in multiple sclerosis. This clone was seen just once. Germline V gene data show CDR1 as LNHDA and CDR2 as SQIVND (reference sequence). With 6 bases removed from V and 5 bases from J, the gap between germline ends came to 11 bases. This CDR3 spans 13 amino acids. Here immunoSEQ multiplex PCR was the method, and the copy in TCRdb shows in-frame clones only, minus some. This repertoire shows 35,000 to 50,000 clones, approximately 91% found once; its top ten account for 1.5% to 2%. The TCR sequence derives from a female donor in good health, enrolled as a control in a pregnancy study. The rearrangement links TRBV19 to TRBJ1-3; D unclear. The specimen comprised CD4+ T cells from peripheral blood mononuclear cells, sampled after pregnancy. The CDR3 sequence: CASRGVGRNTIYF. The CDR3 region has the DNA TGTGCCAGTAGGGGAGTGGGGAGAAACACCATATATTTT.